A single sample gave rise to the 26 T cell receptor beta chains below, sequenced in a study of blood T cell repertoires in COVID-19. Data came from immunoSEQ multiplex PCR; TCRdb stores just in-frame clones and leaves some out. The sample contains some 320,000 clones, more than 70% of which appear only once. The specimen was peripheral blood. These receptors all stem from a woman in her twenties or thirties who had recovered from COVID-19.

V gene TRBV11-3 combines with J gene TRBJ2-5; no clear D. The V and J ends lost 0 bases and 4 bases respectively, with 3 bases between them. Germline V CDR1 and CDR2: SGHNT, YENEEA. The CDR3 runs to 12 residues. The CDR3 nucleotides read TGTGCCAGCAGCTTAGAGCGAGAGACCCAGTACTTC. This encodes CASSLERETQYF.

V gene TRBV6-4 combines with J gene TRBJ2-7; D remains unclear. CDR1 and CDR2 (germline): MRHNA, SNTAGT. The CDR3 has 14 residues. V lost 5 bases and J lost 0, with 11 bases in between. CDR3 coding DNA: TGTGCCAGCAGTATAACACCGTACTCCTACGAGCAGTACTTC. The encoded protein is CASSITPYSYEQYF.

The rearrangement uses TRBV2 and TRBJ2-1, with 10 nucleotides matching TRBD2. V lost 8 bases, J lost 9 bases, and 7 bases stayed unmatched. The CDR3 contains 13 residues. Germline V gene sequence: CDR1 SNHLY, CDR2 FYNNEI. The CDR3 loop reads CASPSGGEGEQFF. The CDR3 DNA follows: TGTGCCAGCCCCAGCGGGGGGGAAGGTGAGCAGTTCTTC.

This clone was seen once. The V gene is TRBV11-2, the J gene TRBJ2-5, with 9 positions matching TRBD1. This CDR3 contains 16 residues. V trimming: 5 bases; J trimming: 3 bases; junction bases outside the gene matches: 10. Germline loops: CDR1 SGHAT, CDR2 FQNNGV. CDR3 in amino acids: CASSRNAGTGKETQYF. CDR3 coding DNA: TGTGCCAGCAGCCGAAACGCCGGGACAGGGAAAGAGACCCAGTACTTC. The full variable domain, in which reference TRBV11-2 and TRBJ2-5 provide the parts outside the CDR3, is EAGVAQSPRYKIIEKRQSVAFWCNPISGHATLYWYQQILGQGPKLLIQFQNNGVVDDSQLPKDRFSAERLKGVDSTLKIQPAKLEDSAVYLCASSRNAGTGKETQYFGPGTRLLVL.

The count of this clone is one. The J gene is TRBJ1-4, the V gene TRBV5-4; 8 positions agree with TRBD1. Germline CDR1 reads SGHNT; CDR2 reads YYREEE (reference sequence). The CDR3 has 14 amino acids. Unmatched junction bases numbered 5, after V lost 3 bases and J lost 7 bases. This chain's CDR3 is CASSSDRGTEKLFF. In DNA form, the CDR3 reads TGTGCCAGCAGCTCCGACAGGGGCACTGAAAAACTGTTTTTT.

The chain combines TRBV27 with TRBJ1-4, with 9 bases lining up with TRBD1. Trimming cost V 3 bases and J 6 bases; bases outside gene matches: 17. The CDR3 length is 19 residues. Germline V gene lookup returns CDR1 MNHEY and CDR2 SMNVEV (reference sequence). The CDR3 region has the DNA TGTGCCAGCAGTTTCAGTCGGGACAGGGAAGGAGGGGTTTATGAAAAACTGTTTTTT. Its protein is CASSFSRDREGGVYEKLFF.

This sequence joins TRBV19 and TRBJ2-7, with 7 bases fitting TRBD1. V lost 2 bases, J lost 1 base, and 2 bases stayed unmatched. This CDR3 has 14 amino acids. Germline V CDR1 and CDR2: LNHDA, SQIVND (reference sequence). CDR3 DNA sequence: TGTGCCAGTAGTATAACAGGGGTTTCCTACGAGCAGTACTTC. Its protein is CASSITGVSYEQYF. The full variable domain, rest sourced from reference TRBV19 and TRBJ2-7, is DGGITQSPKYLFRKEGQNVTLSCEQNLNHDAMYWYRQDPGQGLRLIYYSQIVNDFQKGDIAEGYSVSREKKESFPLTVTSAQKNPTAFYLCASSITGVSYEQYFGPGTRLTVT.

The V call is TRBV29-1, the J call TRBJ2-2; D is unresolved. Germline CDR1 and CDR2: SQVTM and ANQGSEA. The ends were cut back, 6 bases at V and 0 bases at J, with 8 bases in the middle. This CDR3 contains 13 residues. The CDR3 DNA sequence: TGCAGCGTCGCGAGAACGAACACCGGGGAGCTGTTTTTT. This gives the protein CSVARTNTGELFF.

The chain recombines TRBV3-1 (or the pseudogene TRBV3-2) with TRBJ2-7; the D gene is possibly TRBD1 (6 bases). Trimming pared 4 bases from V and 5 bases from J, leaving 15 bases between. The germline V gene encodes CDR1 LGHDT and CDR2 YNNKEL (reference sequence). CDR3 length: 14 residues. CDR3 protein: CASSRHTGTDEQYF. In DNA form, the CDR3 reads TGTGCCAGCAGCCGGCATACAGGGACCGACGAGCAGTACTTC.

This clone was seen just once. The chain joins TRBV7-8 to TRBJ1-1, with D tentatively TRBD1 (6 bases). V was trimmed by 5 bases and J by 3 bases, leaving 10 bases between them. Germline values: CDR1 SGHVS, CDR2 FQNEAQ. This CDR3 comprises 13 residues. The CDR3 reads CASSPRQDTEAFF. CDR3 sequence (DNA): TGTGCCAGCAGCCCCAGACAGGACACTGAAGCTTTCTTT.

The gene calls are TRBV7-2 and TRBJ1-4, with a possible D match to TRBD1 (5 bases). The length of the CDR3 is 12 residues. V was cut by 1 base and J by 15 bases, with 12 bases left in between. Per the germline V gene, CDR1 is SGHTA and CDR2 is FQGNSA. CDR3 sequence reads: CASSLGQGRVFF. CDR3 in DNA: TGTGCCAGCAGCTTAGGGCAGGGCAGAGTGTTTTTT.

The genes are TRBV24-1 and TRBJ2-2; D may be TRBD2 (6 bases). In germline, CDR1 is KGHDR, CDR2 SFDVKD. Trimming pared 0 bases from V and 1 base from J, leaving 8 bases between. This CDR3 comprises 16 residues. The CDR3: CATSDLTGGNTGELFF. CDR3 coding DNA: TGTGCCACCAGTGATTTGACCGGGGGGAACACCGGGGAGCTGTTTTTT.

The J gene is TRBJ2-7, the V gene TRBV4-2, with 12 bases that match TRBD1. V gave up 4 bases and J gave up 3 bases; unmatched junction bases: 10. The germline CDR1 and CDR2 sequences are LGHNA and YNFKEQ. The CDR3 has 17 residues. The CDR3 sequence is CASSPGTGGSVNYEQYF. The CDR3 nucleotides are TGTGCCAGCAGCCCGGGGACAGGGGGCTCCGTAAACTACGAGCAGTACTTC.

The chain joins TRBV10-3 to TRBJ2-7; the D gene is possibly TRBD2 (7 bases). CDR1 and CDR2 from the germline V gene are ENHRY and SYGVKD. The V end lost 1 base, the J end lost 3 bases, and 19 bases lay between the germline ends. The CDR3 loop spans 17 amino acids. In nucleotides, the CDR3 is TGTGCCATCAGTGAGTTCAGATTCGGGGGGACACACTACGAGCAGTACTTC. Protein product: CAISEFRFGGTHYEQYF.

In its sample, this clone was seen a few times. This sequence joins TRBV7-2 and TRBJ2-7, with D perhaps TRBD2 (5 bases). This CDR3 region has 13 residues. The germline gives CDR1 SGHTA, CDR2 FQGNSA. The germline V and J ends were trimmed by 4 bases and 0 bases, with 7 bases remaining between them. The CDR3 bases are TGTGCCAGCAGCTCCGGGGTCTCCTACGAGCAGTACTTC. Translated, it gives CASSSGVSYEQYF.

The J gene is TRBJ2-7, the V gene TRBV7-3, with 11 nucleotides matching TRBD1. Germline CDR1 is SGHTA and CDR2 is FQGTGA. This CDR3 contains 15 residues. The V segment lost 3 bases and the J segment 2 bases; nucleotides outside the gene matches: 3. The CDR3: CASSFQGQGAYEQYF. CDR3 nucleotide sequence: TGTGCCAGCAGCTTTCAGGGACAGGGGGCCTACGAGCAGTACTTC.

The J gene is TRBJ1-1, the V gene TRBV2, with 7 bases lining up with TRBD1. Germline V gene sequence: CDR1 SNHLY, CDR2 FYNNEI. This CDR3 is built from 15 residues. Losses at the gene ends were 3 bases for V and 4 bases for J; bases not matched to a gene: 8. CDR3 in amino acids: CASSDQIGTATEAFF. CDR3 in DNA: TGTGCCAGCAGTGACCAAATTGGGACAGCCACTGAAGCTTTCTTT.

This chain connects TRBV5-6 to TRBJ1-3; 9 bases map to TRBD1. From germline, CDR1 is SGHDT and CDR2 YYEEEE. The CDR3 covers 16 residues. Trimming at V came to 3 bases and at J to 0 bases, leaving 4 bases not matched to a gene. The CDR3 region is CASSYGTGSSGNTIYF. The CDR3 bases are TGTGCCAGCAGCTACGGGACAGGGAGCTCTGGAAACACCATATATTTT. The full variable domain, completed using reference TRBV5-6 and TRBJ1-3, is DAGVTQSPTHLIKTRGQQVTLRCSPKSGHDTVSWYQQALGQGPQFIFQYYEEEERQRGNFPDRFSGHQFPNYSSELNVNALLLGDSALYLCASSYGTGSSGNTIYFGEGSWLTVV.

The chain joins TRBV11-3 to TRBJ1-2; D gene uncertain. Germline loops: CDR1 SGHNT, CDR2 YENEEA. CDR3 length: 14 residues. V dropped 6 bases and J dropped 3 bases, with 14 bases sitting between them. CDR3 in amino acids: CASSLTLRYYGYTF. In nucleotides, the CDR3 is TGTGCCAGCAGTCTAACTTTGCGGTACTATGGCTACACCTTC.

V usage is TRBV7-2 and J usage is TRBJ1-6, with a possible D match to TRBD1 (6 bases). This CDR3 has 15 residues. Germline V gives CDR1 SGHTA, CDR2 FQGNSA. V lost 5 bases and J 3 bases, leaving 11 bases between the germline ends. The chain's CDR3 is CASSPQGSYNSPLHF. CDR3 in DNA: TGTGCCAGCAGCCCCCAGGGGAGCTATAATTCACCCCTCCACTTT.

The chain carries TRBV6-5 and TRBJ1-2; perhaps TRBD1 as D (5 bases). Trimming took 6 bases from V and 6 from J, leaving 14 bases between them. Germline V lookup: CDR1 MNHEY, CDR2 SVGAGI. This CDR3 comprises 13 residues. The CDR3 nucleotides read TGTGCCAGCAGCCCGGGCGGAGGGGATGGCTACACCTTC. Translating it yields CASSPGGGDGYTF.

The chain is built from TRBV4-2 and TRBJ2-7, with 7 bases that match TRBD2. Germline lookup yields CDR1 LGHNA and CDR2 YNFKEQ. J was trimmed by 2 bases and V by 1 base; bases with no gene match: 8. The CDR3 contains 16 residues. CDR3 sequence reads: CASSQAGYGGTYEQYF. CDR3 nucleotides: TGTGCCAGCAGCCAAGCAGGATACGGGGGGACCTACGAGCAGTACTTC.

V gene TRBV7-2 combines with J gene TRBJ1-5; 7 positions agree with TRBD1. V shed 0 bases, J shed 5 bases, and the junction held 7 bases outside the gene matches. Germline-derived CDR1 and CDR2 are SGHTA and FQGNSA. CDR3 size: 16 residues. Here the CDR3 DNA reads TGTGCCAGCAGCTTAGCGGAGGGACAGACTCATCAGCCCCAGCATTTT. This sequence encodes CASSLAEGQTHQPQHF. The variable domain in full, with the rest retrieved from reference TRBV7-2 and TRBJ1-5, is GAGVSQSPSNKVTEKGKDVELRCDPISGHTALYWYRQSLGQGLEFLIYFQGNSAPDKSGLPSDRFSAERTGGSVSTLTIQRTQQEDSAVYLCASSLAEGQTHQPQHFGDGTRLSIL.

CDR3 DNA: TGTGCCAGCTTCTTAGGGACAGGTATAACCAATGAGCAGTTCTTC. Its translation is CASFLGTGITNEQFF. The genes are TRBV6-5 and TRBJ2-1; 8 bases agree with TRBD1. This CDR3 comprises 15 residues. Unmatched junction bases numbered 12, after V lost 8 bases and J lost 6 bases. Per germline, CDR1 MNHEY and CDR2 SVGAGI.

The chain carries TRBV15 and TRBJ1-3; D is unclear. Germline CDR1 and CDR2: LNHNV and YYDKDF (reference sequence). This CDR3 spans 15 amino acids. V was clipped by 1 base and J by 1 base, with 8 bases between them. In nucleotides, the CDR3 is TGTGCCACCAGCAGAGCATTCGGGTCTGGAAACACCATATATTTT. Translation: CATSRAFGSGNTIYF. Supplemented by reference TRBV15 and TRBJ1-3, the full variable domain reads DAMVIQNPRYQVTQFGKPVTLSCSQTLNHNVMYWYQQKSSQAPKLLFHYYDKDFNNEADTPDNFQSRRPNTSFCFLDIRSPGLGDTAMYLCATSRAFGSGNTIYFGEGSWLTVV.

The CDR3 loop reads CASSDGTGREQYF. The CDR3 bases are TGTGCCAGCAGTGACGGGACAGGGCGGGAGCAGTACTTC. The chain recombines TRBV6-1 with TRBJ2-7, with 9 bases identical to TRBD1. The CDR3 is 13 residues long. Germline V CDR1 and CDR2: MNHNS, SASEGT. J was trimmed by 7 bases and V by 3 bases; bases with no gene match: 4.